This T cell receptor (beta chain) was retrieved from a study of blood T cell repertoires in COVID-19. Study-wide background: There were acute and convalescent COVID-19 samples, and they came from the United States, Italy and Spain.

The J segment lost 4 bases and the V segment lost 2 bases, leaving 3 bases of the junction unmatched. This CDR3 is 15 amino acids long. CDR1 SGHTA and CDR2 FQGNSA come from the germline V gene. Sequencing used immunoSEQ multiplex PCR; TCRdb keeps in-frame clones, though not all of them. The repertoire holds about 89,000 clones, with around three quarters as singletons. The receptor's source is a woman of 80 years or more with acute or convalescent COVID-19. The rearrangement uses TRBV7-2 and TRBJ2-1; TRBD2 aligns across 9 bases. Input material: peripheral blood. CDR3 region: CASSLRAGGYNEQFF. Here the CDR3 DNA reads TGTGCCAGCAGCTTAAGGGCGGGAGGGTACAATGAGCAGTTCTTC.